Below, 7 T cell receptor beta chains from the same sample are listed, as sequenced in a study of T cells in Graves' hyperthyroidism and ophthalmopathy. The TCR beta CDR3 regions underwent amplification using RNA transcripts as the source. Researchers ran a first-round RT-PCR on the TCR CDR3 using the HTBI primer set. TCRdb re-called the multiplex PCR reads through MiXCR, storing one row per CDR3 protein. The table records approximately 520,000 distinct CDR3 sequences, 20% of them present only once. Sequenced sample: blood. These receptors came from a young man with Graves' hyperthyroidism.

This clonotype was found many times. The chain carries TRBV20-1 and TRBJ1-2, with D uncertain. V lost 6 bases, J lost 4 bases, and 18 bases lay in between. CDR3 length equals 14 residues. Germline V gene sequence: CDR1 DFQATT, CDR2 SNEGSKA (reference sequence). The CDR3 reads CSAPRTLGAYGYTF. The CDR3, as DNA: TGCAGTGCCCCCCGGACGCTTGGCGCCTATGGCTACACCTTC.

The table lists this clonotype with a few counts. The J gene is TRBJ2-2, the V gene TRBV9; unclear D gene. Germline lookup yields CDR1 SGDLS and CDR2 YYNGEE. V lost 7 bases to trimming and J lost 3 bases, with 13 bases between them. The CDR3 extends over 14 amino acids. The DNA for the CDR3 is TGTGCCAGCCTCCGAGACTCCGACACCGGGGAGCTGTTTTTT. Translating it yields CASLRDSDTGELFF.

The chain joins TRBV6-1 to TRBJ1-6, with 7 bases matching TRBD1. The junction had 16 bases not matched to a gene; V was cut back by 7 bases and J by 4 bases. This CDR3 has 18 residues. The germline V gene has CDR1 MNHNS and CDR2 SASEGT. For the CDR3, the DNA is TGTGCCAGCACTGGGGGGGCGGACAGGCTCTTTTATAATTCACCCCTCCACTTT. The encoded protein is CASTGGADRLFYNSPLHF.

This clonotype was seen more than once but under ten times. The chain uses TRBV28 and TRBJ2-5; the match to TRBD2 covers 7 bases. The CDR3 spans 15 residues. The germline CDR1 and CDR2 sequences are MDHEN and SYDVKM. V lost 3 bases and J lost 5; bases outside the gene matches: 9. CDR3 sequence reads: CASSFEPQGGETQYF. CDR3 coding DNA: TGTGCCAGCAGTTTTGAGCCTCAGGGAGGGGAGACCCAGTACTTC. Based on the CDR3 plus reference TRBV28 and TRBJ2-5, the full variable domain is DVKVTQSSRYLVKRTGEKVFLECVQDMDHENMFWYRQDPGLGLRLIYFSYDVKMKEKGDIPEGYSVSREKKERFSLILESASTNQTSMYLCASSFEPQGGETQYFGPGTRLLVL.

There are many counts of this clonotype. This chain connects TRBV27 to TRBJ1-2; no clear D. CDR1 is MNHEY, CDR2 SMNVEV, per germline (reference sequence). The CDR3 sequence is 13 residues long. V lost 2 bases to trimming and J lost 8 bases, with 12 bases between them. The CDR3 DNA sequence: TGTGCCAGCAGTTTACGTAAGGGATACGGCTACACCTTC. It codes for CASSLRKGYGYTF.

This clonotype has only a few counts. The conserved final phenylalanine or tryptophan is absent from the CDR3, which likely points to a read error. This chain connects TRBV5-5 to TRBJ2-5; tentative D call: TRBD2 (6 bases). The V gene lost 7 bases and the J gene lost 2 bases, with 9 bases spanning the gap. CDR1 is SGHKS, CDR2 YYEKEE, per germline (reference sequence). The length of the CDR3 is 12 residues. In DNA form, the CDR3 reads TGTGCCAGCGGGAGGAGGCAAGAGACCCAGTACTCC. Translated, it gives CASGRRQETQYS.

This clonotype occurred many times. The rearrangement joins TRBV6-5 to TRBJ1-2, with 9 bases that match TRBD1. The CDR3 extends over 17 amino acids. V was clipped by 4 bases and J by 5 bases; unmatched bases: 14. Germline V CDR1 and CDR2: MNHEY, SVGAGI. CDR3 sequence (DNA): TGTGCCAGCAGTTCATCCGGGACAGGGAGTTATCGATATGGCTACACCTTC. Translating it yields CASSSSGTGSYRYGYTF.